This T cell receptor beta chain was captured in a study of blood T cell repertoires in COVID-19. Clinical history as reported by participants underpinned cohort assignment. Sequenced by immunoSEQ multiplex PCR; TCRdb stores in-frame clones only, minus some. Of around 220,000 clones in the sample, roughly 87% are singletons; the top ten hold more than 5%. The germline gives CDR1 KGHDR, CDR2 SFDVKD. Trimming removed 1 base from V and 1 base from J, with 4 bases in between. The CDR3 has 13 amino acids. Sequenced material: PBMCs or T cells enriched from blood (not recorded which). The source is a woman between 25 and 40 years old with acute COVID-19. The genes are TRBV24-1 and TRBJ2-7; no clear D gene. CDR3 in amino acids: CATSDFSSYEQYF. The CDR3 region has the DNA TGTGCCACCAGTGATTTTTCGTCCTACGAGCAGTACTTC.